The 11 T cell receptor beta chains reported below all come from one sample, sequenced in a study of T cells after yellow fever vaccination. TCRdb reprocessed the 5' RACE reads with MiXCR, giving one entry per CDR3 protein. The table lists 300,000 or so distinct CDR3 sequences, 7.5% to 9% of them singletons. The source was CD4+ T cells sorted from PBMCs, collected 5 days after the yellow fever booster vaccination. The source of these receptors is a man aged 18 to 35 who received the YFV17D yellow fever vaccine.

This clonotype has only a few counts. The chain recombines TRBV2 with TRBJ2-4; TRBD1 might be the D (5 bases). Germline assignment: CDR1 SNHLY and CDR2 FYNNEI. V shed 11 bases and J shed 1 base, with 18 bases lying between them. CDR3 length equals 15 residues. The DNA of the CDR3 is TGTGCCGGATCAGGAGATCCAGGGGCCAAAAACATTCAGTACTTC. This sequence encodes CAGSGDPGAKNIQYF. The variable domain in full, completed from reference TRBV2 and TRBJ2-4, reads EPEVTQTPSHQVTQMGQEVILRCVPISNHLYFYWYRQILGQKVEFLVSFYNNEISEKSEIFDDQFSVERPDGSNFTLKIRSTKLEDSAMYFCAGSGDPGAKNIQYFGAGTRLSVL.

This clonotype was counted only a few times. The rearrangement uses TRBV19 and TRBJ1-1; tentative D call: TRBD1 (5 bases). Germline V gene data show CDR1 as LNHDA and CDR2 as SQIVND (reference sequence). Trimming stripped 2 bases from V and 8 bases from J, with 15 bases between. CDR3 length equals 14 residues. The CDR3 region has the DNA TGTGCCAGTAGTATAATTGACAGCTCAAGCGAAGCTTTCTTT. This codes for CASSIIDSSSEAFF.

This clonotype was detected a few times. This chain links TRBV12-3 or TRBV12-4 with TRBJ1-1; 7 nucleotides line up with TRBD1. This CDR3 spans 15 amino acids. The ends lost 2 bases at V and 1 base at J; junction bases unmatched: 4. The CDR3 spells CASSLRTGANTEAFF. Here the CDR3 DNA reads TGTGCCAGCAGTTTAAGGACAGGAGCGAACACTGAAGCTTTCTTT.

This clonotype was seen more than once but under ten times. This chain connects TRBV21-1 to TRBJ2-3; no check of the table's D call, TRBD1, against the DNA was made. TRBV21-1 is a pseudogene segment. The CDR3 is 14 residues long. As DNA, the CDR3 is TGTGCCAGCATTACAGGGACAGGATCGGATACGCAGTATTTT. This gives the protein CASITGTGSDTQYF.

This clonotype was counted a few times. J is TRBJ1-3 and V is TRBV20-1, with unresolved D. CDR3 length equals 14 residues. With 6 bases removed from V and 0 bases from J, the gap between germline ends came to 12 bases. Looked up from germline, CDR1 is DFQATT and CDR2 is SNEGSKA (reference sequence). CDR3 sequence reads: CSATSGSSGNTIYF. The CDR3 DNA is TGCAGTGCCACTTCAGGATCCTCTGGAAACACCATATATTTT.

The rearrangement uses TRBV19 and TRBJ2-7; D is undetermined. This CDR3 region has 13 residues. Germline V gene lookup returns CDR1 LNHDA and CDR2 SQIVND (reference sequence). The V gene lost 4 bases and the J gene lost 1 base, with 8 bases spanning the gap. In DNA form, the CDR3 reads TGTGCCAGTAGTAAGGGTCCTTCCTACGAGCAGTACGTC. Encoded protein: CASSKGPSYEQYV.

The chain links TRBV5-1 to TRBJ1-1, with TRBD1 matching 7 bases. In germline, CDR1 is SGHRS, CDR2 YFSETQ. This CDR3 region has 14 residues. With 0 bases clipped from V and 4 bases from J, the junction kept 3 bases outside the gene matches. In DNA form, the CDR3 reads TGCGCCAGCAGCTTGGAACACAGGGGCACTGAAGCTTTCTTT. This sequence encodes CASSLEHRGTEAFF.

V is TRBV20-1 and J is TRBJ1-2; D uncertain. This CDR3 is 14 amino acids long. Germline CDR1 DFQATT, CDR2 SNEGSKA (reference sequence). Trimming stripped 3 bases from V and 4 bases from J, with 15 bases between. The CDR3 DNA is TGCAGTGCTAGGGAATCGGACCGCCTCTATGGCTACACCTTC. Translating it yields CSARESDRLYGYTF.

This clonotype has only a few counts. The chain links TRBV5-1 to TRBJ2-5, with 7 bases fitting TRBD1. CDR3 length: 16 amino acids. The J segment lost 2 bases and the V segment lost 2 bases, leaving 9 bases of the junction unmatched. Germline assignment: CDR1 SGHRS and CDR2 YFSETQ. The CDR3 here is CASSLELGQKQETQYF. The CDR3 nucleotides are TGCGCCAGCAGCTTAGAGTTGGGACAGAAGCAAGAGACCCAGTACTTC.

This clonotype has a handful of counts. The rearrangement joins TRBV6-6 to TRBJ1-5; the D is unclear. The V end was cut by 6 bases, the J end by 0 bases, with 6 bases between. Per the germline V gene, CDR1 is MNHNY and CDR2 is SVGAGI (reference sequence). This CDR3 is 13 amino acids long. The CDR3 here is CASRWISNQPQHF. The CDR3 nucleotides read TGTGCCAGCAGATGGATTAGCAATCAGCCCCAGCATTTT.

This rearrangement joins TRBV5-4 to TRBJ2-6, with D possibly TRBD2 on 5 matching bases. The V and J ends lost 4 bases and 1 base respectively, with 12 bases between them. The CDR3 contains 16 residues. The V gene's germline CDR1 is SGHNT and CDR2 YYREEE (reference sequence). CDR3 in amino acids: CASSALGGSGANVLTF. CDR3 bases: TGTGCCAGCAGCGCCCTCGGAGGTTCTGGGGCCAACGTCCTGACTTTC.